This passage covers 17 T cell receptor beta chains from one sample sequenced in a study of blood T cell repertoires in COVID-19. Here immunoSEQ multiplex PCR was the method, and the copy in TCRdb shows in-frame clones only, minus some. Of 470,000 or so clones listed, about 89% were seen once; the top ten hold 4% to 5.5%. Input material: peripheral blood. The receptor set was obtained from a woman in her twenties or thirties with acute or convalescent COVID-19.

The rearrangement links TRBV6-5 to TRBJ2-7; 8 bases fit TRBD1. The CDR3 spans 14 residues. Germline CDR1 is MNHEY and CDR2 is SVGAGI. The trim removed 6 bases at V and 5 bases at J, leaving 9 bases unmatched. CDR3 protein: CASRGETGADEQYF. CDR3 nucleotide sequence: TGTGCCAGCAGGGGAGAGACAGGGGCGGACGAGCAGTACTTC.

This chain links TRBV28 with TRBJ2-5; TRBD1 is a possible D gene (6 bases). The CDR3 consists of 15 residues. V lost 3 bases and J 5 bases, leaving 16 bases between the germline ends. The V gene's germline CDR1 is MDHEN and CDR2 SYDVKM. CDR3 DNA: TGTGCCAGCAGTTTGTACAGGGTCAGTACTGAGACCCAGTACTTC. Encoded protein: CASSLYRVSTETQYF.

The chain links TRBV2 to TRBJ1-4, with 10 bases matching TRBD1. The J segment lost 8 bases and the V segment lost 6 bases, leaving 6 bases of the junction unmatched. CDR3 size: 14 residues. The germline CDR1 and CDR2 sequences are SNHLY and FYNNEI. CDR3: CASRLTGGGEKLFF. The DNA of the CDR3 is TGTGCCAGCAGGCTGACAGGGGGCGGCGAAAAACTGTTTTTT.

The genes are TRBV12-3 or TRBV12-4 and TRBJ2-7; 7 bases match TRBD2. Germline trimming cut 6 bases from V and 4 bases from J; bases unmatched to any gene: 6. This CDR3 is built from 13 residues. Here the CDR3 reads CASRGGTEYEQYF. CDR3 sequence (DNA): TGTGCCAGCAGGGGGGGGACTGAGTACGAGCAGTACTTC.

J is TRBJ2-7 and V is TRBV9; TRBD2 matches 9 bases. From germline, CDR1 is SGDLS and CDR2 YYNGEE. Germline trimming cut 2 bases from V and 3 bases from J; bases unmatched to any gene: 3. This CDR3 has 14 residues. The CDR3 reads CASSVGLASYEQYF. Here the CDR3 DNA reads TGTGCCAGCAGCGTGGGACTAGCTAGCTACGAGCAGTACTTC.

V is TRBV7-9 and J is TRBJ1-2; 7 bases align to TRBD1. Germline V gene lookup returns CDR1 SEHNR and CDR2 FQNEAQ (reference sequence). CDR3 length: 17 residues. Unmatched junction bases numbered 18, after V lost 3 bases and J lost 8 bases. The CDR3 region is CASSFGQVSLQEEGYTF. The DNA for the CDR3 is TGTGCCAGCAGCTTCGGACAGGTGTCTCTCCAGGAGGAGGGCTACACCTTC.

V is TRBV5-1 and J is TRBJ1-1; 8 bases map to TRBD1. The germline CDR1 and CDR2 sequences are SGHRS and YFSETQ. The CDR3 runs to 13 residues. J gave up 1 base and V 6 bases, and 2 bases lay outside the gene matches. In DNA form, the CDR3 reads TGCGCCAGCAACGGACAGGGGAACACTGAAGCTTTCTTT. It encodes CASNGQGNTEAFF.

This chain uses TRBV30 with TRBJ1-1; D ambiguous. Germline assignment: CDR1 GTSNPN and CDR2 SVGIG (reference sequence). This CDR3 is built from 13 residues. Trimming left V 3 bases short and J 3 bases short, with 11 bases between. The CDR3 region has the DNA TGTGCCTGGAGGTTCGACCGGGACACTGAAGCTTTCTTT. Protein sequence: CAWRFDRDTEAFF.

The genes are TRBV3-1 (or the pseudogene TRBV3-2) and TRBJ2-1; 9 nucleotides align to TRBD2. Unmatched junction bases numbered 13, after V lost 3 bases and J lost 7 bases. Germline V gene sequence: CDR1 LGHDT, CDR2 YNNKEL (reference sequence). The CDR3 is 17 residues long. CDR3 sequence (DNA): TGTGCCAGCAGCCACCGCGCCCTAGCGGGGCATGGGAATGAGCAGTTCTTC. This codes for CASSHRALAGHGNEQFF.

Here the CDR3 DNA reads TGTGCCAGCAGCTCCTCCGGGACAGCCACAGATACGCAGTATTTT. This codes for CASSSSGTATDTQYF. This rearrangement joins TRBV7-9 to TRBJ2-3; 7 bases fit TRBD1. CDR1 SEHNR and CDR2 FQNEAQ come from the germline V gene (reference sequence). V shed 4 bases, J shed 2 bases, and the junction held 6 bases outside the gene matches. The CDR3 consists of 15 residues.

The CDR3 bases are TGTGCCAGCAGCTTCGACGGGGACACTGAAGCTTTCTTT. Its protein is CASSFDGDTEAFF. This chain links TRBV5-5 with TRBJ1-1; D is unclear. This CDR3 has 13 amino acids. Per the germline V gene, CDR1 is SGHKS and CDR2 is YYEKEE (reference sequence). The V and J ends lost 2 bases and 3 bases respectively, with 8 bases between them.

The CDR3 region is CAIRGGAPYNEQFF. The CDR3 region has the DNA TGTGCCATACGCGGCGGAGCTCCCTACAATGAGCAGTTCTTC. The V gene is TRBV27, the J gene TRBJ2-1; D is undetermined. Germline CDR1 MNHEY, CDR2 SMNVEV (reference sequence). The V end was cut by 10 bases, the J end by 2 bases, with 15 bases between. This CDR3 comprises 14 residues.

This clone has only one observation. V and J are TRBV11-2 and TRBJ2-5; 7 bases map to TRBD1. This CDR3 has 15 amino acids. CDR1 SGHAT and CDR2 FQNNGV come from the germline V gene. The trim removed 4 bases at V and 1 base at J, leaving 6 bases unmatched. As DNA, the CDR3 is TGTGCCAGCAGCTACAGGGGCAGGGCCCAAGAGACCCAGTACTTC. The encoded protein is CASSYRGRAQETQYF.

The J gene is TRBJ1-1, the V gene TRBV2, with D uncertain. This CDR3 is 15 amino acids long. The V gene lost 0 bases and the J gene lost 1 base, with 9 bases spanning the gap. From germline, CDR1 is SNHLY and CDR2 FYNNEI. The chain's CDR3 is CASSEAVVRNTEAFF. The CDR3 DNA follows: TGTGCCAGCAGTGAAGCCGTGGTTAGGAACACTGAAGCTTTCTTT.

The J gene is TRBJ1-2, the V gene TRBV12-3 or TRBV12-4; tentatively, D is TRBD1 (6 bases). Trimming removed 8 bases from V and 4 bases from J, with 11 bases in between. The CDR3 contains 12 residues. CDR3 DNA sequence: TGTGCCAGCTATCAGGGGTTCTATGGCTACACCTTC. This encodes CASYQGFYGYTF.

The chain links TRBV23-1 to TRBJ2-2; D is perhaps TRBD2 (5 bases). TRBV23-1 is noted as an ORF with a role that remains uncertain. This CDR3 has 13 amino acids. V lost 2 bases and J 7 bases, leaving 8 bases between the germline ends. The CDR3 here is CASSQAGGGELFF. The DNA of the CDR3 is TGCGCCAGCAGTCAAGCAGGAGGCGGGGAGCTGTTTTTT.

This chain links TRBV5-1 with TRBJ2-5, with 7 bases fitting TRBD2. There are 14 residues in the CDR3. Losses at the gene ends were 0 bases for V and 3 bases for J; bases not matched to a gene: 2. CDR1 is SGHRS, CDR2 YFSETQ, per germline. In DNA, the CDR3 is TGCGCCAGCAGCTTGGAGGCGGGGGAAGAGACCCAGTACTTC. This translates into CASSLEAGEETQYF. The entire variable domain, with the rest obtained from reference TRBV5-1 and TRBJ2-5, is as follows: KAGVTQTPRYLIKTRGQQVTLSCSPISGHRSVSWYQQTPGQGLQFLFEYFSETQRNKGNFPGRFSGRQFSNSRSEMNVSTLELGDSALYLCASSLEAGEETQYFGPGTRLLVL.